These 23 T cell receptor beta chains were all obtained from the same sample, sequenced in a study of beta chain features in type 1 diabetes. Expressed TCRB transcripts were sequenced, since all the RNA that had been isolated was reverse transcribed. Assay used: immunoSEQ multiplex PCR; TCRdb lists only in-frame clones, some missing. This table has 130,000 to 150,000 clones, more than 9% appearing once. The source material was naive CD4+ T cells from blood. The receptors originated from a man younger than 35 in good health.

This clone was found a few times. The chain's CDR3 is CASSLKQGWNTEAFF. CDR3 DNA sequence: TGTGCCAGTAGCCTTAAACAGGGGTGGAACACTGAAGCTTTCTTT. The chain is built from TRBV19 and TRBJ1-1; the match to TRBD1 covers 7 bases. CDR1 and CDR2 (germline): LNHDA, SQIVND (reference sequence). The CDR3 consists of 15 residues. V shed 6 bases and J 1 base; nucleotides not matched to a gene: 8. The complete variable domain, with remaining parts taken from reference TRBV19 and TRBJ1-1, reads DGGITQSPKYLFRKEGQNVTLSCEQNLNHDAMYWYRQDPGQGLRLIYYSQIVNDFQKGDIAEGYSVSREKKESFPLTVTSAQKNPTAFYLCASSLKQGWNTEAFFGQGTRLTVV.

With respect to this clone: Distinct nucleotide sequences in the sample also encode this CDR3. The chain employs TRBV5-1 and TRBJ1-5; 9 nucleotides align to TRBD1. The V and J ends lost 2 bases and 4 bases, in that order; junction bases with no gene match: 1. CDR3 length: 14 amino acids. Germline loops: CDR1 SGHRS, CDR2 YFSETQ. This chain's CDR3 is CASSFGTGNQPQHF. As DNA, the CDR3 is TGCGCCAGCAGCTTTGGGACAGGGAATCAGCCCCAGCATTTT.

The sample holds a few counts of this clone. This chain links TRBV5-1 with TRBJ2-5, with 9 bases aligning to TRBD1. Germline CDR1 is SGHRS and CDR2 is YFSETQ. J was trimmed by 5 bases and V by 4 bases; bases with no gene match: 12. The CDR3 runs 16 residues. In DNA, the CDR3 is TGCGCCAGCAGCCTAGCGGCGACAGGGGGTAGTGAGACCCAGTACTTC. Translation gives CASSLAATGGSETQYF.

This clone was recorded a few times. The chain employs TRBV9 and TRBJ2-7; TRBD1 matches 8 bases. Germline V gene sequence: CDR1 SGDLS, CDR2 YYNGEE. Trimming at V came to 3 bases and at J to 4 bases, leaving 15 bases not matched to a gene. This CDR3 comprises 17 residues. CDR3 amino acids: CASSENMGTGSPYEQYF. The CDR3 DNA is TGTGCCAGCAGCGAAAACATGGGGACAGGATCCCCTTACGAGCAGTACTTC.

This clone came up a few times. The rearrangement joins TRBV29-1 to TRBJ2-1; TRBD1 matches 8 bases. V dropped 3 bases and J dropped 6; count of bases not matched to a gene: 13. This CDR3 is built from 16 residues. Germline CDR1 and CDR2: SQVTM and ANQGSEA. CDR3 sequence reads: CSVDGTPGQGFNEQFF. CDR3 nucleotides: TGCAGCGTTGATGGTACTCCCGGACAGGGATTCAATGAGCAGTTCTTC.

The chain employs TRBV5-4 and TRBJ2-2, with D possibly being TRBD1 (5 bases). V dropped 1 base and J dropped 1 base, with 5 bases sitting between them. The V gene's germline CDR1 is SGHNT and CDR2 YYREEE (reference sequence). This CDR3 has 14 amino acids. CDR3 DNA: TGTGCCAGCAGCTTGACAGGGAACACCGGGGAGCTGTTTTTT. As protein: CASSLTGNTGELFF.

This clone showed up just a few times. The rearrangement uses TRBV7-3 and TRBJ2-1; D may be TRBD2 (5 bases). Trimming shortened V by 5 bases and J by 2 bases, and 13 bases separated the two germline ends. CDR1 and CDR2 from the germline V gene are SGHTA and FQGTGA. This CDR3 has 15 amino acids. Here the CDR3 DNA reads TGTGCCAGCAGCCCGGACTCTCCAGCCTACAATGAGCAGTTCTTC. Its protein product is CASSPDSPAYNEQFF.

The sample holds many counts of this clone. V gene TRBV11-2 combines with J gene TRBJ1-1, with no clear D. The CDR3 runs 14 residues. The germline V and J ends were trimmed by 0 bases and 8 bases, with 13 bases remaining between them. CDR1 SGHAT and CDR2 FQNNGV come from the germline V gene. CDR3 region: CASSLDLGGGEAFF. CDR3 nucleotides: TGTGCCAGCAGCTTAGATCTGGGTGGAGGGGAAGCTTTCTTT.

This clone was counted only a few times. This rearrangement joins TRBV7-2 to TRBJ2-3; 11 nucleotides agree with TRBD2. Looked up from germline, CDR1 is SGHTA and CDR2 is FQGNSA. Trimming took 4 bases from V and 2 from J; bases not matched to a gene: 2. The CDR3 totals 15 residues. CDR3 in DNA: TGTGCCAGCAGCTCTAGCGGGGGGATCACAGATACGCAGTATTTT. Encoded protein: CASSSSGGITDTQYF.

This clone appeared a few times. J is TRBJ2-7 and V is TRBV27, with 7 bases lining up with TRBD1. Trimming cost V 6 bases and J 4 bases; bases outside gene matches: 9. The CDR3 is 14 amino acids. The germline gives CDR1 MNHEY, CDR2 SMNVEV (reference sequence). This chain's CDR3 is CASRRQGEGYEQYF. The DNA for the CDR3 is TGTGCCAGCAGGAGACAGGGTGAGGGATACGAGCAGTACTTC.

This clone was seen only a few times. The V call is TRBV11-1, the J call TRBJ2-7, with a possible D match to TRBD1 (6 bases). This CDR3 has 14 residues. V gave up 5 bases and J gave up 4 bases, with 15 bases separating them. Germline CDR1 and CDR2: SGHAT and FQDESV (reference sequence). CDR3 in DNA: TGTGCCAGCAGCGCTATGACAGGTTTTTACGAGCAGTACTTC. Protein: CASSAMTGFYEQYF.

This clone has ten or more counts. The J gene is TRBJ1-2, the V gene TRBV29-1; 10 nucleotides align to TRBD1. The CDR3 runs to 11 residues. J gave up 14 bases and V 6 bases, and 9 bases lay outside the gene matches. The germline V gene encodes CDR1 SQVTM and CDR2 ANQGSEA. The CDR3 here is CSVDRGTGATF. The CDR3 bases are TGCAGCGTCGACCGGGGGACAGGGGCGACCTTC.

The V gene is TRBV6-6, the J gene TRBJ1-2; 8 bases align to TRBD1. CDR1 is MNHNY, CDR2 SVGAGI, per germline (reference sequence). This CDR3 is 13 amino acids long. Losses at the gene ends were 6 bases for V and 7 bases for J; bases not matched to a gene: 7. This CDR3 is CASRVQGELGYTF. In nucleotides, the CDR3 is TGTGCCAGCAGAGTACAGGGGGAGCTTGGCTACACCTTC.

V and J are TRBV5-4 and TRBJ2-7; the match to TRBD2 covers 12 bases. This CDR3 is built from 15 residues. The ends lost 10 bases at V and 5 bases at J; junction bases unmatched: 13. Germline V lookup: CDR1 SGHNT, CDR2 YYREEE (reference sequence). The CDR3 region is CASTLAGGPRNEQYF. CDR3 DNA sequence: TGTGCCTCAACCCTAGCGGGGGGGCCAAGGAACGAGCAGTACTTC.

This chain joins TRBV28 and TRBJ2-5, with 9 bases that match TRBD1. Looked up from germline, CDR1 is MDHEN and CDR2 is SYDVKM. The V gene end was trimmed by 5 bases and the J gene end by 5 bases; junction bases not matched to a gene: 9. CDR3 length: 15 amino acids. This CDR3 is CASSPGTGGSETQYF. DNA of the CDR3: TGTGCCAGCAGTCCGGGTACAGGGGGCTCCGAGACCCAGTACTTC.

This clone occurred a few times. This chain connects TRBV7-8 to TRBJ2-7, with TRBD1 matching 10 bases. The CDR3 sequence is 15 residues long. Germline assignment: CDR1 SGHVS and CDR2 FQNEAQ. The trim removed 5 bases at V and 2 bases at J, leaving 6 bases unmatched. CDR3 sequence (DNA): TGTGCCAGCAGCAACCGGGACAGGGGAACCTACGAGCAGTACTTC. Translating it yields CASSNRDRGTYEQYF.

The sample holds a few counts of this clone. The CDR3 sequence is CASSLRGGLNEQFF. For the CDR3, the DNA is TGTGCCAGTAGTCTTAGGGGGGGCCTCAATGAGCAGTTCTTC. The chain couples TRBV19 to TRBJ2-1; D is possibly TRBD2 (7 bases). Germline values: CDR1 LNHDA, CDR2 SQIVND (reference sequence). This CDR3 region has 14 residues. The V end lost 5 bases, the J end lost 6 bases, and 14 bases lay between the germline ends.

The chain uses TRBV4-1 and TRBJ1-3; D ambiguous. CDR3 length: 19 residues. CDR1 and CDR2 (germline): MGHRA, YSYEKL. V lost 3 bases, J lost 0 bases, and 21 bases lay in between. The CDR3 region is CASSQAPGLGKNSGNTIYF. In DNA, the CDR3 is TGCGCCAGCAGCCAGGCCCCGGGCCTCGGGAAAAACTCTGGAAACACCATATATTTT.

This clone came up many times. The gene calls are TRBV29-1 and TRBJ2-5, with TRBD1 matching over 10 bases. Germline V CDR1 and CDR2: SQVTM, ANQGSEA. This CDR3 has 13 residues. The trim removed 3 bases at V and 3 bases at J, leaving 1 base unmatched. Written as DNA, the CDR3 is TGCAGCGTTGACGGGACAGGGGAAGAGACCCAGTACTTC. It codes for CSVDGTGEETQYF.

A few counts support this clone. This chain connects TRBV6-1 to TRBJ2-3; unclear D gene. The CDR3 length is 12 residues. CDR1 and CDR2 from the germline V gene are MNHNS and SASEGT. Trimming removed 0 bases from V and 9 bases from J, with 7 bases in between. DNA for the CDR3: TGTGCCAGCAGTGAAGCTGGGCAAACGCAGTATTTT. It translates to CASSEAGQTQYF.

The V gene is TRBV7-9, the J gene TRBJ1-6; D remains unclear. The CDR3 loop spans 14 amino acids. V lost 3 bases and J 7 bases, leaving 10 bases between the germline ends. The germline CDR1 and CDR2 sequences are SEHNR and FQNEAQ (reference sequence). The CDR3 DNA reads TGTGCCAGCAGCTTTGAGCCTCCGAATTCACCCCTCCACTTT. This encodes CASSFEPPNSPLHF.

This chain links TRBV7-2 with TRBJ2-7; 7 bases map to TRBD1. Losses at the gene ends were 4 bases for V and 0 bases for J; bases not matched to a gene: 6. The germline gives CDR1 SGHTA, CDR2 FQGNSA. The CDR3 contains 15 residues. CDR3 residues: CASSSWTGSSYEQYF. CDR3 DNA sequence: TGTGCCAGCAGCTCCTGGACAGGAAGCTCCTACGAGCAGTACTTC.

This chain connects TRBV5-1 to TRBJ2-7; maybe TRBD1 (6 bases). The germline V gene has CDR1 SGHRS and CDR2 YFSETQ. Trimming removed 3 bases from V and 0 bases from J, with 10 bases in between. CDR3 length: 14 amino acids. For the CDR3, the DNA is TGCGCCAGCAGCTCCCCGGACAGCTCCTACGAGCAGTACTTC. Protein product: CASSSPDSSYEQYF.